These 12 T cell receptor beta chains originate from one sample sequenced in a study of T cell changes during pregnancy in multiple sclerosis. Assay: immunoSEQ multiplex PCR; the TCRdb copy retains only in-frame clones and omits some. Seen here are approximately 70,000 clones, just over 90% observed once, and the top ten hold roughly 1.3%. Sample: peripheral blood, taken in the second trimester of pregnancy. The receptors shown here come from a female donor in good health, enrolled as a control in a pregnancy study.

The chain recombines TRBV9 with TRBJ2-7; tentative D call: TRBD2 (6 bases). Looked up from germline, CDR1 is SGDLS and CDR2 is YYNGEE. V lost 0 bases to trimming and J lost 2 bases, with 12 bases between them. The CDR3 has 15 amino acids. CDR3 DNA sequence: TGTGCCAGCAGCGTAGCGGGACTGGGCCCCTACGAGCAGTACTTC. Translation gives CASSVAGLGPYEQYF.

V usage is TRBV6-6 and J usage is TRBJ1-5, with 9 positions matching TRBD1. The CDR3 runs 15 residues. Germline V CDR1 and CDR2: MNHNY, SVGAGI (reference sequence). V was pared by 2 bases and J by 3 bases, with 2 bases of the junction left unmatched. CDR3 loop: CASSYRTGVNQPQHF. The CDR3 coding sequence is TGTGCCAGCAGTTACCGGACAGGGGTCAATCAGCCCCAGCATTTT.

The V call is TRBV7-9, the J call TRBJ2-7; 8 positions match TRBD1. CDR3 size: 15 residues. CDR1 is SEHNR and CDR2 is FQNEAQ in the germline V gene (reference sequence). Unmatched junction bases numbered 10, after V lost 5 bases and J lost 4 bases. The chain's CDR3 is CASSILDRETYEQYF. The CDR3 DNA follows: TGTGCCAGCAGCATATTGGACAGGGAAACGTACGAGCAGTACTTC.

This rearrangement joins TRBV28 to TRBJ2-3, with TRBD2 identical over 12 bases. This CDR3 has 17 residues. The J segment lost 6 bases and the V segment lost 0 bases, leaving 7 bases of the junction unmatched. Germline values: CDR1 MDHEN, CDR2 SYDVKM. In DNA form, the CDR3 reads TGTGCCAGCAGTTTATGGGCTAGCGGGGGGGAATCGGATACGCAGTATTTT. The encoded protein is CASSLWASGGESDTQYF. The full variable domain, rest sourced from reference TRBV28 and TRBJ2-3, is DVKVTQSSRYLVKRTGEKVFLECVQDMDHENMFWYRQDPGLGLRLIYFSYDVKMKEKGDIPEGYSVSREKKERFSLILESASTNQTSMYLCASSLWASGGESDTQYFGPGTRLTVL.

The genes are TRBV6-6 and TRBJ1-1, with TRBD1 identical over 8 bases. Germline-derived CDR1 and CDR2 are MNHNY and SVGAGI (reference sequence). The CDR3 covers 16 residues. V trimming: 7 bases; J trimming: 0 bases; junction bases outside the gene matches: 10. DNA for the CDR3: TGTGCCAGCAAACACCGTAGGACAGGGTTGAACACTGAAGCTTTCTTT. This encodes CASKHRRTGLNTEAFF.

This chain uses TRBV10-2 with TRBJ2-5; D perhaps matches TRBD2 (6 bases). With 5 bases removed from V and 5 bases from J, the gap between germline ends came to 12 bases. Germline V CDR1 and CDR2: WSHSY, SAAADI. The CDR3 is 13 amino acids. In DNA form, the CDR3 reads TGCGCCAGCAGTAATCTAGCGTTGGAGACCCAGTACTTC. It is translated as CASSNLALETQYF.

The CDR3 protein is CASSRSLSGDQPQHF. CDR3 nucleotide sequence: TGTGCCAGCAGCAGATCCCTGTCAGGGGATCAGCCCCAGCATTTT. V gene TRBV6-5 combines with J gene TRBJ1-5, with D maybe TRBD1 (6 bases). V lost 6 bases and J lost 5, with 17 bases in between. The germline V gene has CDR1 MNHEY and CDR2 SVGAGI. This CDR3 spans 15 amino acids.

The chain combines TRBV7-9 with TRBJ2-2; D ambiguous. Trimming left V 1 base short and J 1 base short, with 4 bases between. Germline assignment: CDR1 SEHNR and CDR2 FQNEAQ (reference sequence). The CDR3 has 14 residues. The CDR3 here is CASSLDGNTGELFF. DNA of the CDR3: TGTGCCAGCAGCTTAGACGGGAACACCGGGGAGCTGTTTTTT.

This clone was seen only once. The genes are TRBV11-2 and TRBJ1-5; D is ambiguous. Germline CDR1 SGHAT, CDR2 FQNNGV. CDR3 size: 17 residues. The V gene lost 5 bases and the J gene lost 3 bases, with 20 bases spanning the gap. The CDR3 bases are TGTGCCAGCAGCCACCCCCCGAGAACAGACCTCAATCAGCCCCAGCATTTT. It yields the protein CASSHPPRTDLNQPQHF.

This clone occurred a few times. V usage is TRBV19 and J usage is TRBJ1-1, with 7 bases fitting TRBD1. This CDR3 is 11 amino acids long. CDR1 LNHDA and CDR2 SQIVND come from the germline V gene (reference sequence). Trimming removed 8 bases from V and 7 bases from J; junction bases left unmatched: 4. The CDR3: CASRQGGEAFF. The CDR3 bases are TGTGCCAGTCGACAGGGAGGTGAAGCTTTCTTT.

The rearrangement joins TRBV5-1 to TRBJ1-2, with a tentative D call TRBD1 (6 bases). This CDR3 region has 15 residues. Germline assignment: CDR1 SGHRS and CDR2 YFSETQ. V was cut by 4 bases and J by 5 bases, with 18 bases left in between. CDR3 nucleotide sequence: TGCGCCAGCAGCGGGTTGACAGGAATGGGGTATGGCTACACCTTC. This gives the protein CASSGLTGMGYGYTF.

Many counts were recorded for this clone. The chain carries TRBV5-1 and TRBJ1-2; no clear D gene. The length of the CDR3 is 16 residues. The V end was cut by 1 base, the J end by 5 bases, with 18 bases between. The V gene's germline CDR1 is SGHRS and CDR2 YFSETQ. CDR3 protein: CASSLLRNQLPYGYTF. CDR3 DNA: TGCGCCAGCAGCTTGTTGAGGAACCAACTACCTTATGGCTACACCTTC.